The 2 T cell receptor beta chains given below trace back to one sample, sequenced in a study of tumor T cells in aggressive B-cell lymphoma. Only in-frame clones appear in the TCRdb table, and some are missing; sequencing was by immunoSEQ multiplex PCR. Among just under 10,000 clones listed, over 75% were seen once. Material: tumor tissue. All receptors come from an adult with diffuse large B cell lymphoma.

The chain couples TRBV6-1 to TRBJ2-7; no definite D call. Trimming removed 5 bases from V and 2 bases from J, with 4 bases in between. The CDR3 is 11 residues long. Germline-derived CDR1 and CDR2 are MNHNS and SASEGT. DNA for the CDR3: TGTGCCAGCAGTCCTACCTACGAGCAGTACTTC. Its translation is CASSPTYEQYF.

This sequence joins TRBV14 and TRBJ2-1; 10 nucleotides agree with TRBD2. CDR1 SGHDN and CDR2 FVKESK come from the germline V gene. The CDR3 runs 13 residues. V gave up 4 bases and J gave up 10 bases; unmatched junction bases: 4. CDR3 sequence: CASSPQLAGEQFF. The CDR3 coding sequence is TGTGCCAGCAGCCCGCAACTAGCGGGAGAGCAGTTCTTC.